Included here is one T cell receptor beta chain sequence, with context. Extraction and reverse transcription of RNA yielded cDNA as the sequencing template. Some clones are missing from TCRdb's copy, which holds only in-frame ones; the method was immunoSEQ multiplex PCR. The repertoire holds under 250,000 clones, with approximately 52% as singletons. This CDR3 has 13 amino acids. V lost 4 bases, J lost 6 bases, and 15 bases lay in between. CDR1 is GTSNPN and CDR2 is SVGIG in the germline V gene (reference sequence). The data are from a study of CD8+ T cells in alopecia areata. The origin of this receptor is a human donor with alopecia areata. The rearrangement uses TRBV30 and TRBJ1-2; possible D gene TRBD1, 6 bases. Sequences were derived from CD4+ T cells sorted from blood, sampled at week 0. The CDR3 DNA reads TGTGCCTGGACCCACAGGGCGTTGCATGGCTACACCTTC. Protein sequence: CAWTHRALHGYTF.